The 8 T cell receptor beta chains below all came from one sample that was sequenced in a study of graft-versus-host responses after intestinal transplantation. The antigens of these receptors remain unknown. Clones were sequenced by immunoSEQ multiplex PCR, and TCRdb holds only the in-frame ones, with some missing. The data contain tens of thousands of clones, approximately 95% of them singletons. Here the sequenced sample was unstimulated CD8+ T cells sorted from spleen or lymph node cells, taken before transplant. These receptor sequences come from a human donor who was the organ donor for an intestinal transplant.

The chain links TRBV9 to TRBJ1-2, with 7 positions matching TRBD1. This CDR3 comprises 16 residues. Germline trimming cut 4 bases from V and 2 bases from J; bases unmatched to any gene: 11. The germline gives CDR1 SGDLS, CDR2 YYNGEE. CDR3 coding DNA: TGTGCCAGCAGCTCGGACAGGACACGACCCAACTATGGCTACACCTTC. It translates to CASSSDRTRPNYGYTF.

The chain's CDR3 is CASSTGTGGQETQYF. The CDR3 DNA is TGTGCCAGTAGTACCGGGACAGGGGGCCAAGAGACCCAGTACTTC. The chain carries TRBV19 and TRBJ2-5; 11 nucleotides agree with TRBD1. The CDR3 extends over 15 amino acids. V was pared by 4 bases and J by 1 base, with 2 bases of the junction left unmatched. In germline, CDR1 is LNHDA, CDR2 SQIVND (reference sequence).

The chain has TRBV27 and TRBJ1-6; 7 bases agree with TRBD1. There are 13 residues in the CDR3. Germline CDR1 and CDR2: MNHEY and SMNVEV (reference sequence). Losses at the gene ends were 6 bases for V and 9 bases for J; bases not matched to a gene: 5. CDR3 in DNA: TGTGCCAGCAGACCGACAGGGCGTTCACCCCTCCACTTT. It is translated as CASRPTGRSPLHF.

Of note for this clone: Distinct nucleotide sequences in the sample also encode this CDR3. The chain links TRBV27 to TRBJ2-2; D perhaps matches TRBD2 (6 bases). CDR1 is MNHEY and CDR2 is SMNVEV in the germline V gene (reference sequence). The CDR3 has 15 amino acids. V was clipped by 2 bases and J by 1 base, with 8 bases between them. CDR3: CASSLTGGNTGELFF. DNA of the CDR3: TGTGCCAGCAGTTTAACCGGGGGGAACACCGGGGAGCTGTTTTTT.

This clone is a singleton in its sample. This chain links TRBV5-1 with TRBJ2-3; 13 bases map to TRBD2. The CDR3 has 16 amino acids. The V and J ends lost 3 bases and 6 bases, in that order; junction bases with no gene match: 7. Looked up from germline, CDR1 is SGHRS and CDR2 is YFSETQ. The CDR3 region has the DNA TGCGCCAGCAGCTGGACTAGCGGGGGTTACTCCGATACGCAGTATTTT. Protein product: CASSWTSGGYSDTQYF.

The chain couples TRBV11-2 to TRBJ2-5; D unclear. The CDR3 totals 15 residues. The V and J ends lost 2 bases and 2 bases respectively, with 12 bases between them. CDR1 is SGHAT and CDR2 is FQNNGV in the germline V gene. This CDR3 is CASSLFDTVQETQYF. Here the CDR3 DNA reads TGTGCCAGCAGCTTATTCGATACAGTTCAAGAGACCCAGTACTTC.

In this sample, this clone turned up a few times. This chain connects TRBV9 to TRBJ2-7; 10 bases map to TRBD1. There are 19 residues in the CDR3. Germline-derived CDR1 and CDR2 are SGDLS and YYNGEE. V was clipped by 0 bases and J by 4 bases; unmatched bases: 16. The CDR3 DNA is TGTGCCAGCAGCGTAGACCCGAGCCGAAACGGGACAGGGGAATACGAGCAGTACTTC. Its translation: CASSVDPSRNGTGEYEQYF.

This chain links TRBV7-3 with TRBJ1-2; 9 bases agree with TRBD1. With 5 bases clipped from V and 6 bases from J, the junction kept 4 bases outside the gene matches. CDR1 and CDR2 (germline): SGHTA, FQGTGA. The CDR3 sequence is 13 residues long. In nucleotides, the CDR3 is TGTGCCAGCAGCCCCGGACAGGGGAATGGCTACACCTTC. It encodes CASSPGQGNGYTF.